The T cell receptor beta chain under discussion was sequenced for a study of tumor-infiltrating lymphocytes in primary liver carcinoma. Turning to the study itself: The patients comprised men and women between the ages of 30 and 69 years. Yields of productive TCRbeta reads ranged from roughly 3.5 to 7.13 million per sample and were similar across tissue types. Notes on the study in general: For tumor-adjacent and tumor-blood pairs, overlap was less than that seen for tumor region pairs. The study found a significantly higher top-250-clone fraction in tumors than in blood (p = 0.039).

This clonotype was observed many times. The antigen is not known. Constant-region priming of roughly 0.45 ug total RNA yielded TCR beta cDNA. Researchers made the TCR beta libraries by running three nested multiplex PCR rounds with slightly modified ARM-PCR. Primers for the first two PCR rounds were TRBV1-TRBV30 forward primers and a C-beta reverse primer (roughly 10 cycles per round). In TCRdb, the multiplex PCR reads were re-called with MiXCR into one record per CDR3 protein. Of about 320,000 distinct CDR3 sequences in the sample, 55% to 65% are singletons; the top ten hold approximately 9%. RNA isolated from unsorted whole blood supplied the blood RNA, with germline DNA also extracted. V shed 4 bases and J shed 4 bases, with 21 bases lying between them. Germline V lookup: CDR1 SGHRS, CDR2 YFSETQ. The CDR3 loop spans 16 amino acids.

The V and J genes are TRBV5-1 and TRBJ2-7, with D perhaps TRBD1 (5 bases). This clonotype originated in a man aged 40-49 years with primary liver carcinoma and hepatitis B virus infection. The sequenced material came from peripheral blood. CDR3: CASSLNSGSVLYEQYF. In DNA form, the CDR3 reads TGCGCCAGCAGCCTTAACTCAGGGTCTGTCTTGTACGAGCAGTACTTC.